Following are 9 T cell receptor beta chains from one sample sequenced in a study of vaccination and CD4 T cells after COVID-19. These TCRs' antigens remain unknown. The Oncomine TCR Beta short-read assay was applied to DNA of cultured CD4+ T cells. Via MiXCR, TCRdb re-called the PCR reads, giving one row per CDR3 protein. The sample contains about 12,000 distinct CDR3 sequences, approximately 57% of which appear only once. Treatment given: approximately nine-day PBMC culture with coronavirus spike peptide pools or control peptides (ViraFEST assay). Sequencing input: CD4+ T cells from blood, cultured in vitro. The origin of the receptors is a human donor who had recovered from COVID-19.

This chain uses TRBV7-9 with TRBJ1-6; TRBD1 might be the D (6 bases). CDR1 and CDR2 from the germline V gene are SEHNR and FQNEAQ (reference sequence). The CDR3 consists of 15 residues. Between the trimmed V and J ends, which lost 6 bases and 5 bases, there was a span of 14 bases. The DNA for the CDR3 is TGTGCCAGCAGTTCACAGGGTGGAAATAATTCACCCCTCCACTTT. This translates into CASSSQGGNNSPLHF.

This clonotype is labeled as medium-sized. The genes are TRBV6-1 and TRBJ2-3, with 11 bases that match TRBD1. Germline CDR1 reads MNHNS; CDR2 reads SASEGT. The length of the CDR3 is 13 residues. The trim removed 8 bases at V and 3 bases at J, leaving 1 base unmatched. The CDR3: CASGTGGTDTQYF. The CDR3 DNA reads TGTGCCAGCGGGACAGGGGGTACAGATACGCAGTATTTT.

The CDR3 coding sequence is TGTGCCAGCAGCCCGCAAGGGGGCGGGGGCGGGGAGACCCAGTACTTC. It is translated as CASSPQGGGGGETQYF. The rearrangement links TRBV4-2 to TRBJ2-5; TRBD1 or TRBD2 may be the D gene (7 bases each). This CDR3 region has 16 residues. The germline V and J ends were trimmed by 4 bases and 5 bases, with 20 bases remaining between them. Germline CDR1 and CDR2: LGHNA and YNFKEQ.

V gene TRBV7-8 combines with J gene TRBJ2-7, with 8 bases matching TRBD2. The germline CDR1 and CDR2 sequences are SGHVS and FQNEAQ. The CDR3 has 13 residues. V trimming: 5 bases; J trimming: 4 bases; junction bases outside the gene matches: 4. CDR3 residues: CASSQLAEYEQYF. In DNA, the CDR3 is TGTGCCAGCAGCCAACTAGCGGAGTACGAGCAGTACTTC.

This clonotype was counted a few times. CDR3 protein: CASRGGLERGHEQYF. The CDR3 DNA sequence: TGTGCCAGCAGGGGGGGACTCGAGAGAGGGCACGAGCAGTACTTC. The genes are TRBV27 and TRBJ2-7, with D tentatively TRBD2 (6 bases). The CDR3 has 15 residues. The V end lost 6 bases, the J end lost 5 bases, and 20 bases lay between the germline ends. Germline values: CDR1 MNHEY, CDR2 SMNVEV (reference sequence).

The CDR3 DNA reads as TGTGCCAGCGCACCGGGCGCCGGGGAGCTGTTTTTT. Translating it yields CASAPGAGELFF. The gene calls are TRBV2 and TRBJ2-2; D unresolved. The CDR3 runs to 12 residues. V was shortened by 8 bases and J by 6 bases, with 10 bases between the two germline ends. Germline V gene lookup returns CDR1 SNHLY and CDR2 FYNNEI.

The chain recombines TRBV11-2 with TRBJ1-2, with 7 bases that match TRBD1. The ends lost 8 bases at V and 4 bases at J; junction bases unmatched: 7. Germline lookup yields CDR1 SGHAT and CDR2 FQNNGV. The length of the CDR3 is 13 residues. DNA of the CDR3: TGTGCCAGCCAAAAACAGGGGTTCTATGGCTACACCTTC. Translating gives CASQKQGFYGYTF.

This chain connects TRBV7-2 to TRBJ2-3; possibly TRBD2 for D (6 bases). The germline V gene encodes CDR1 SGHTA and CDR2 FQGNSA. The CDR3 is 12 residues long. Trimming took 2 bases from V and 10 from J, leaving 10 bases between them. CDR3 protein: CASSLWAGPQYF. CDR3 DNA sequence: TGTGCCAGCAGCTTATGGGCGGGACCGCAGTATTTT.

The chain couples TRBV7-9 to TRBJ2-7, with D perhaps matching TRBD1 or TRBD2 (5 bases each). Germline-derived CDR1 and CDR2 are SEHNR and FQNEAQ (reference sequence). Trimming shortened V by 5 bases and J by 0 bases, and 17 bases separated the two germline ends. The CDR3 runs 16 residues. CDR3 nucleotides: TGTGCCAGCAGCCCTCAGATGGGTGGGGGCTCCTACGAGCAGTACTTC. It codes for CASSPQMGGGSYEQYF.